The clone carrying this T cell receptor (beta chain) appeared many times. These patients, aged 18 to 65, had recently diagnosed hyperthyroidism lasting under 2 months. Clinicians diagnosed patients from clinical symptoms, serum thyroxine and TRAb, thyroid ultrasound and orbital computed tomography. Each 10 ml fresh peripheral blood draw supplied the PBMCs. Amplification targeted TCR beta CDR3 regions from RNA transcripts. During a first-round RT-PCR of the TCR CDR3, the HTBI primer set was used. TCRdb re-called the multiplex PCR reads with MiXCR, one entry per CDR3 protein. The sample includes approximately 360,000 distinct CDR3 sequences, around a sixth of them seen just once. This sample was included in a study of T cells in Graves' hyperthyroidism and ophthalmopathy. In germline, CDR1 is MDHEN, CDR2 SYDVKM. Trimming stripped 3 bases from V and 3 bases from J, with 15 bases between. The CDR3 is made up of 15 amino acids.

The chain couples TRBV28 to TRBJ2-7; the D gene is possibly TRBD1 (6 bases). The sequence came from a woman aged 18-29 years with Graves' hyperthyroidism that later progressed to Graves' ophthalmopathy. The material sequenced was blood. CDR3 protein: CASSLEDSLNYEQYF. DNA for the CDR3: TGTGCCAGCAGTTTGGAGGACAGCTTGAACTACGAGCAGTACTTC. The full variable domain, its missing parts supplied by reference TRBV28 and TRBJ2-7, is DVKVTQSSRYLVKRTGEKVFLECVQDMDHENMFWYRQDPGLGLRLIYFSYDVKMKEKGDIPEGYSVSREKKERFSLILESASTNQTSMYLCASSLEDSLNYEQYFGPGTRLTVT.